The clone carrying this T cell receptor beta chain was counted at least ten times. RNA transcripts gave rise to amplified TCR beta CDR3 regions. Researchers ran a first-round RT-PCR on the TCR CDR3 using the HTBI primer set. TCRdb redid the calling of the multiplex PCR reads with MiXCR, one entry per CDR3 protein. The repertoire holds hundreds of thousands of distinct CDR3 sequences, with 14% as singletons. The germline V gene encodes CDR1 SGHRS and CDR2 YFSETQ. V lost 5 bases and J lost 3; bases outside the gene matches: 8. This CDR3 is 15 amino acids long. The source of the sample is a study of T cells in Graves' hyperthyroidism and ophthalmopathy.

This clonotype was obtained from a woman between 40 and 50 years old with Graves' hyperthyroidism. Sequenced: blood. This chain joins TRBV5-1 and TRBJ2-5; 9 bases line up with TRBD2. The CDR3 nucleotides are TGCGCCAGCAGAGCTGGGACTAGCCGAGAAGAGACCCAGTACTTC. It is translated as CASRAGTSREETQYF.